The T cell receptor beta chain under discussion was sequenced for a study of blood T cell repertoires in COVID-19. Study at large: There were acute and convalescent COVID-19 samples, and they came from the United States, Italy and Spain.

Only in-frame clones appear in the TCRdb table, and some are missing; sequencing was by immunoSEQ multiplex PCR. The table shows some 220,000 clones, with about nine tenths occurring only once. Categorization into cohorts depended on clinical history that participants reported. CDR1 is KGHSH and CDR2 is LQKENI in the germline V gene. Trimming pared 6 bases from V and 0 bases from J, leaving 15 bases between. The CDR3 consists of 16 residues. The specimen was PBMCs or T cells enriched from blood (not recorded which). The TCR sequence derives from a woman aged 25 to 45 who had recovered from COVID-19. This chain links TRBV18 with TRBJ2-1, with D maybe TRBD2 (6 bases). The CDR3 loop is CASSVLSGSSYNEQFF. The CDR3 nucleotides read TGTGCCAGCTCGGTACTTAGCGGATCCTCCTACAATGAGCAGTTCTTC.